This TCR beta chain was captured by sequencing in a study of CXCR3-negative and CXCR3-positive naive CD8 T cells (dated by TCRdb to between 2018 and 2021). Looking at the study overall: In total, some 140 million TRB reads were obtained, or roughly 1.5 +/- 0.3 million reads per library. Data from ten or so donors, pooled across two independent experiments, went into the diversity and physicochemical repertoire analyses. The TRBV-TRBJ cluster analysis covered naive subsets from several donors and memory cells from 3 donors. Findings and caveats that apply to the study as a whole: Comparably high repertoire diversity was found in both naive subsets, whereas much lower repertoire diversity was found in memory CD8+ T cells. TRB CDR3s from CXCR3-positive naive cells showed higher hydrophobicity (lower Kidera factor 4), lower energy, and higher strength and volume indices than CXCR3-negative naive cells. Naive CXCR3-negative and CXCR3-positive cells from the same donor showed similar TRBV-TRBJ usage, whereas memory cells showed distinct patterns. Because CXCR3 expression was partially decreased after cryopreservation, freshly isolated PBMCs were used for most assays. Because surface CD5, which is linked to self-reactivity in mice, was comparable between the naive subsets, TCR interaction strength was also inferred from the physicochemical properties of TRB CDR3s.

Sequencing took place on a NextSeq 550. The Human TCR Profiling Kit (MiLaboratory) was used to prepare UMI-labeled 5' RACE TRB cDNA libraries. The full amount of extracted RNA was used for cDNA synthesis, and the full amount of resulting cDNA was used for PCR amplification. Libraries were prepared in parallel using an identical number of PCR cycles. As for the original processing: About 53,000 +/- 9,400 unique UMI-labeled TRB cDNA molecules per library were extracted with MIGEC and MiXCR, with at least two reads per UMI required. On average, around 40,000 +/- 10,000 functional in-frame TRB CDR3 nucleotide clonotypes lacking stop codons were found per library. Diversity metrics, including normalized Shannon-Wiener and Chao1, were computed in VDJtools after downsampling to 5000 UMI-labeled TRB molecules per sample. For the central five CDR3 residues, VDJtools calculated physicochemical properties weighted by clonotype size, namely interaction energy, strength, volume and Kidera factor 4. TCRdb reprocessed the sequencing reads and holds a single record per CDR3 protein sequence, with no DNA. These V and J calls originate from TCRdb's pipeline instead of the authors' own analysis. The sample table holds some 130,000 distinct CDR3 sequences. The ten largest make up roughly 0.62% of the sample.

CDR1 and CDR2, per the germline V gene, are MNHEY and SVGAGI. From cysteine to phenylalanine, the CDR3 is 13 amino acids long. The entry carries no DNA sequence. Each CD8+ T cell subset was flow-sorted in triplicate, with about 320,000 cells per subset placed directly into RLT lysis buffer. To exclude memory contaminants, naive CD8+ T cells were stringently defined as CD45RO-CCR7+CD27+CD95-. Standard density gradient centrifugation was used to isolate peripheral blood mononuclear cells from buffy coats. Naive CXCR3-negative and CXCR3-positive CD8+ T cells were flow-sorted using a FACSAria III. Total RNA was extracted from sorted cells using an RNeasy Mini Kit. As for this clonotype: This clone's antigen is unknown.

The origin of this receptor is a human donor in good health. Some clones in this sample may be carry-over from other donors' samples. The sequence is built from TRBV6-5 and TRBJ1-2; the D call from TCRdb, TRBD1, cannot be confirmed without DNA. The sequencing sample was made of naive CXCR3+ CD8+ T cells from blood. The cell subset or site label of this sample denotes: CD45RO-CCR7+CD27+CD95- naive CD8+ T cells expressing CXCR3 (TNR3+). CDR3 reads: CASSLTGTGDYTF.